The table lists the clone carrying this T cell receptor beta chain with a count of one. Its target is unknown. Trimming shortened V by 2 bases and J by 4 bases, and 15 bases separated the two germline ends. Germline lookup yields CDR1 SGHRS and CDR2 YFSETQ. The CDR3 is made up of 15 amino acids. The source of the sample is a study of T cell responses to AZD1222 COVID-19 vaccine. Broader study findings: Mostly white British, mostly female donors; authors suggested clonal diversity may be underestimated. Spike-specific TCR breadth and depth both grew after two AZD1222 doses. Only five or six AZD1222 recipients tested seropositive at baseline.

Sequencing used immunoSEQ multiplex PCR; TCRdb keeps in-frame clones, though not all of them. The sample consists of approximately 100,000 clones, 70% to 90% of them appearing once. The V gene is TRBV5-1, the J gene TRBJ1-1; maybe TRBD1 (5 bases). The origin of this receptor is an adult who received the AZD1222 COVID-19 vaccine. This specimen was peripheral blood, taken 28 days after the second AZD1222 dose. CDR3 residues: CASSLSGPGGTEAFF. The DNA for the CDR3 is TGCGCCAGCAGCTTATCAGGGCCGGGAGGCACTGAAGCTTTCTTT.